The 2 T cell receptor beta chains in this list originate from one sample, sequenced in a study of immune cell composition in non-small cell lung cancer. Clones were read by immunoSEQ multiplex PCR, and TCRdb kept only the in-frame ones, dropping some. This sample has more than 3,000 clones, with roughly two thirds found just once. Normal lung sampling was at least 3 cm from the tumour, as distant as possible. Sequenced: non-adjacent lung tissue. These receptors all stem from a human donor with non-small cell lung cancer.

The CDR3 sequence: CASNLPGGTEAFF. In nucleotides, the CDR3 is TGTGCCAGCAACCTTCCAGGGGGCACTGAAGCTTTCTTT. This chain joins TRBV5-6 and TRBJ1-1; 7 bases are a match to TRBD1. The CDR3 consists of 13 residues. Looked up from germline, CDR1 is SGHDT and CDR2 is YYEEEE. J was trimmed by 4 bases and V by 6 bases; bases with no gene match: 6.

This clone was detected only a few times. The chain employs TRBV11-2 and TRBJ2-1; 15 positions agree with TRBD2. This CDR3 comprises 17 residues. Losses at the gene ends were 5 bases for V and 9 bases for J; bases not matched to a gene: 11. Germline CDR1 and CDR2: SGHAT and FQNNGV. CDR3 coding DNA: TGTGCCAGCAGCCTCGGACTAGCGGGGGGGCTGTCTAGTGAGCAGTTCTTC. Amino acid sequence: CASSLGLAGGLSSEQFF.